This T cell receptor (beta chain) was sequenced for a study of blood T cell repertoires in COVID-19. On the study more broadly: Whether acute or convalescent, the COVID-19 samples came from the United States, Italy and Spain.

Those enrolled, adults aged about 18 to 89 years, came from about two dozen US areas. Categorization into cohorts depended on clinical history that participants reported. All recovered Cohort 3 donors got two negative PCRs, got clearance, or saw symptom resolution. Profiled with immunoSEQ multiplex PCR; TCRdb holds only in-frame clones, not every one. The top ten clones hold 1.7% of a sample with 350,000 to 450,000 clones, over 85% of them seen once. The germline V gene has CDR1 SGHRS and CDR2 YFSETQ. V lost 2 bases and J 1 base, leaving 18 bases between the germline ends. The CDR3 loop spans 17 amino acids.

This sequence was found in a woman aged 30 to 39 who had recovered from COVID-19. The chain links TRBV5-1 to TRBJ1-1; D is unclear. Material: PBMCs or T cells enriched from blood (not recorded which). CDR3 nucleotide sequence: TGCGCCAGCAGCTTCCGAGCCGGTTACAGCCGGAACACTGAAGCTTTCTTT. This encodes CASSFRAGYSRNTEAFF.